Following are 13 T cell receptor beta chains from one sample sequenced in a study of CD4+ T cells in melanoma. Measured with immunoSEQ multiplex PCR; TCRdb has only the in-frame clones, and not every one. Among more than 12,000 clones listed, over 70% were seen once. The specimen sequenced was cells from a culture (not recorded whether cultured in vitro). These receptors all stem from a human donor with melanoma.

A few counts support this clone. This chain uses TRBV6-1 with TRBJ1-2; maybe TRBD1 (5 bases). Germline values: CDR1 MNHNS, CDR2 SASEGT. This CDR3 spans 15 amino acids. V lost 8 bases to trimming and J lost 4 bases, with 20 bases between them. The CDR3 here is CASSPNPGTLYGYTF. CDR3 bases: TGTGCCAGCTCTCCGAACCCCGGGACTCTCTATGGCTACACCTTC.

A few counts support this clone. V gene TRBV10-2 combines with J gene TRBJ2-7, with 12 bases that match TRBD2. The CDR3 totals 14 residues. Germline assignment: CDR1 WSHSY and CDR2 SAAADI. V lost 7 bases and J lost 6; bases outside the gene matches: 7. CDR3 amino acids: CASTSSGGASEQYF. The CDR3 coding sequence is TGCGCCAGCACCTCTAGCGGGGGGGCCAGCGAGCAGTACTTC.

The chain uses TRBV7-9 and TRBJ1-2; D not certain. The CDR3 consists of 14 residues. Germline V gene data show CDR1 as SEHNR and CDR2 as FQNEAQ (reference sequence). The germline V and J ends were trimmed by 8 bases and 0 bases, with 13 bases remaining between them. CDR3 sequence (DNA): TGTGCCAGCGCCCCCCAACTGGCTAACTATGGCTACACCTTC. Its translation: CASAPQLANYGYTF.

This rearrangement joins TRBV7-9 to TRBJ1-3; maybe TRBD1 (5 bases). CDR3 length: 16 amino acids. The V end lost 6 bases, the J end lost 0 bases, and 15 bases lay between the germline ends. Germline CDR1 and CDR2: SEHNR and FQNEAQ (reference sequence). CDR3 nucleotides: TGTGCCAGCAGTTCCTGGGGCCAGAGCTCTGGAAACACCATATATTTT. Residues: CASSSWGQSSGNTIYF. Full variable domain (rest looked up from reference TRBV7-9 and TRBJ1-3): DTGVSQNPRHKITKRGQNVTFRCDPISEHNRLYWYRQTLGQGPEFLTYFQNEAQLEKSRLLSDRFSAERPKGSFSTLEIQRTEQGDSAMYLCASSSWGQSSGNTIYFGEGSWLTVV.

This chain joins TRBV27 and TRBJ1-2, with D tentatively TRBD1 (5 bases). V dropped 3 bases and J dropped 6 bases, with 8 bases sitting between them. Germline CDR1 reads MNHEY; CDR2 reads SMNVEV (reference sequence). This CDR3 is 12 amino acids long. The CDR3 DNA sequence: TGTGCCAGCAGTTTGACGGGGCATGGCTACACCTTC. Its translation: CASSLTGHGYTF.

The J gene is TRBJ1-2, the V gene TRBV6-1; 7 nucleotides match TRBD1. CDR1 and CDR2 (germline): MNHNS, SASEGT. CDR3 size: 13 residues. After removal of 6 bases from V and 6 bases from J, the junction contained 7 bases not matched to a gene. CDR3 region: CASRFPGGNGYTF. The CDR3 DNA sequence: TGTGCCAGCAGGTTCCCAGGGGGTAATGGCTACACCTTC.

The CDR3 DNA sequence: TGTGCCAGCAGACCAACCGCCAGCGTTAACACTGAAGCTTTCTTT. Translation: CASRPTASVNTEAFF. The chain uses TRBV7-6 and TRBJ1-1; D gene uncertain. Germline-derived CDR1 and CDR2 are SGHVS and FNYEAQ. CDR3 length equals 15 residues. The ends were cut back, 6 bases at V and 2 bases at J, with 16 bases in the middle. Combining the CDR3 with reference TRBV7-6 and TRBJ1-1 gives the whole variable domain GAGVSQSPRYKVTKRGQDVALRCDPISGHVSLYWYRQALGQGPEFLTYFNYEAQQDKSGLPNDRFSAERPEGSISTLTIQRTEQRDSAMYRCASRPTASVNTEAFFGQGTRLTVV.

The chain joins TRBV28 to TRBJ2-1; weak D call: TRBD2 (6 bases). V dropped 6 bases and J dropped 0 bases, with 9 bases sitting between them. From germline, CDR1 is MDHEN and CDR2 SYDVKM. This CDR3 is built from 14 residues. The DNA of the CDR3 is TGTGCCAGCAGGGTGGGGGGCTCCTACAATGAGCAGTTCTTC. Translated: CASRVGGSYNEQFF.

V and J are TRBV7-3 and TRBJ1-1; no clear D gene. V was cut by 8 bases and J by 3 bases, with 13 bases left in between. This CDR3 contains 13 residues. The V gene's germline CDR1 is SGHTA and CDR2 FQGTGA. The CDR3 reads CASSFTPDTEAFF. Written as DNA, the CDR3 is TGTGCCAGCTCCTTCACACCAGACACTGAAGCTTTCTTT.

This sequence joins TRBV5-6 and TRBJ1-1; D uncertain. The CDR3 is 13 amino acids. V lost 1 base and J lost 1, with 5 bases in between. Germline V lookup: CDR1 SGHDT, CDR2 YYEEEE. The CDR3 loop is CASSLYTNTEAFF. The DNA for the CDR3 is TGTGCCAGCAGCTTGTACACGAACACTGAAGCTTTCTTT.

The rearrangement joins TRBV2 to TRBJ1-1, with D uncertain. With 6 bases removed from V and 1 base from J, the gap between germline ends came to 15 bases. The germline V gene has CDR1 SNHLY and CDR2 FYNNEI. The CDR3 extends over 15 amino acids. This chain's CDR3 is CASSDRMVGNTEAFF. The CDR3 DNA sequence: TGTGCCAGCAGCGACCGGATGGTTGGGAACACTGAAGCTTTCTTT.

This clone is labeled medium-sized. Here the CDR3 DNA reads TGTGCCAGCAGTTTATCCGGGACAGGGACTGGAAACACCATATATTTT. Its translation: CASSLSGTGTGNTIYF. The chain carries TRBV27 and TRBJ1-3, with 9 bases matching TRBD1. Germline V lookup: CDR1 MNHEY, CDR2 SMNVEV (reference sequence). The trim removed 0 bases at V and 2 bases at J, leaving 2 bases unmatched. The CDR3 runs 16 residues.

The rearrangement joins TRBV5-4 to TRBJ2-5; TRBD2 matches at 9 bases. Germline trimming cut 3 bases from V and 4 bases from J; bases unmatched to any gene: 7. The V gene's germline CDR1 is SGHNT and CDR2 YYREEE (reference sequence). The CDR3 loop spans 15 amino acids. DNA for the CDR3: TGTGCCAGCAGCTCTCGGGGCGGGGGGGGAGAGACCCAGTACTTC. Translating it yields CASSSRGGGGETQYF.